The 15 T cell receptor beta chains below all came from one sample that was sequenced in a study of blood T cell repertoires in COVID-19. Produced via immunoSEQ multiplex PCR; TCRdb's table is partial and in-frame only. The repertoire consists of roughly 410,000 clones, with around 87% occurring once and the leading ten covering about 2.5%. Sequencing used peripheral blood. These receptors were collected from a woman aged 60-75 years with COVID-19, enrolled during active disease.

The chain has TRBV18 and TRBJ1-4, with TRBD1 matching 7 bases. Germline V gene lookup returns CDR1 KGHSH and CDR2 LQKENI. CDR3 length: 14 amino acids. The V gene end was trimmed by 3 bases and the J gene end by 7 bases; junction bases not matched to a gene: 5. CDR3 sequence (DNA): TGTGCCAGCTCACCGGGGACAGCAGGTGAAAAACTGTTTTTT. It is translated as CASSPGTAGEKLFF.

This rearrangement joins TRBV7-2 to TRBJ1-1; perhaps TRBD1 as D (6 bases). Trimming took 1 base from V and 4 from J, leaving 10 bases between them. The CDR3 is 14 residues long. Germline CDR1 SGHTA, CDR2 FQGNSA. The CDR3 coding sequence is TGTGCCAGCAGCTTAGAAGGGGGGGGCACTGAAGCTTTCTTT. Amino acids: CASSLEGGGTEAFF.

The V and J genes are TRBV6-5 and TRBJ2-7; 8 bases align to TRBD2. CDR1 is MNHEY, CDR2 SVGAGI, per germline. The CDR3 runs to 15 residues. V was clipped by 4 bases and J by 0 bases; unmatched bases: 5. The CDR3 is CASSFSGVFSYEQYF. DNA for the CDR3: TGTGCCAGCAGTTTTAGCGGGGTCTTCTCCTACGAGCAGTACTTC.

V and J are TRBV14 and TRBJ2-4; the D is unclear. The V and J ends lost 3 bases and 4 bases respectively, with 10 bases between them. CDR1 SGHDN and CDR2 FVKESK come from the germline V gene. This CDR3 is built from 14 residues. In nucleotides, the CDR3 is TGTGCCAGCAGCCAGGGCGACGTTAAAAACATTCAGTACTTC. Translated: CASSQGDVKNIQYF.

This rearrangement joins TRBV9 to TRBJ1-2; 7 nucleotides line up with TRBD1. CDR1 is SGDLS and CDR2 is YYNGEE in the germline V gene. The V gene end was trimmed by 0 bases and the J gene end by 4 bases; junction bases not matched to a gene: 6. The CDR3 covers 15 residues. This chain's CDR3 is CASSVDDRVAYGYTF. CDR3 nucleotides: TGTGCCAGCAGCGTAGACGACAGGGTGGCCTATGGCTACACCTTC.

The chain is built from TRBV11-3 and TRBJ2-1; D is perhaps TRBD2 (6 bases). With 5 bases removed from V and 1 base from J, the gap between germline ends came to 15 bases. The CDR3 is 16 amino acids. Germline CDR1 SGHNT, CDR2 YENEEA. CDR3 in DNA: TGTGCCAGCAGCCGACTAGGGCGGGGATCCTACAATGAGCAGTTCTTC. Protein product: CASSRLGRGSYNEQFF.

The chain's CDR3 is CASSLATGDEKLFF. The CDR3 DNA is TGTGCCAGCAGCTTAGCTACAGGGGACGAAAAACTGTTTTTT. This chain joins TRBV7-9 and TRBJ1-4, with 7 bases aligning to TRBD1. This CDR3 has 14 residues. CDR1 and CDR2 (germline): SEHNR, FQNEAQ (reference sequence). Germline trimming cut 0 bases from V and 8 bases from J; bases unmatched to any gene: 3.

V and J are TRBV28 and TRBJ1-2, with D possibly TRBD1 on 5 matching bases. Germline V CDR1 and CDR2: MDHEN, SYDVKM. CDR3 length: 19 residues. Trimming removed 7 bases at V and 0 bases at J, with 27 bases between. CDR3 coding DNA: TGTGCCAGCACCCAAGGAGGGGCGCCATTATCTTTAGCTAACTATGGCTACACCTTC. Translation gives CASTQGGAPLSLANYGYTF.

The gene calls are TRBV28 and TRBJ1-4; 10 bases map to TRBD1. The germline V gene encodes CDR1 MDHEN and CDR2 SYDVKM. The CDR3 has 15 amino acids. The V and J ends lost 7 bases and 8 bases, in that order; junction bases with no gene match: 10. The CDR3 nucleotides read TGTGCCAGCAAGTCGACAGGGGGCATTTTAGAAAAACTGTTTTTT. Its translation: CASKSTGGILEKLFF.

This chain joins TRBV5-1 and TRBJ2-7, with TRBD2 matching over 9 bases. CDR3 length: 16 amino acids. The V segment lost 0 bases and the J segment 3 bases; nucleotides outside the gene matches: 7. From germline, CDR1 is SGHRS and CDR2 YFSETQ. As DNA, the CDR3 is TGCGCCAGCAGCTTGGGGAGTATAGCGGGGGACTACGAGCAGTACTTC. It yields the protein CASSLGSIAGDYEQYF.

The CDR3 bases are TGTGCCAGCAGTTTGATGGGACAGGGGTTACAGCCCCAGCATTTT. Its translation is CASSLMGQGLQPQHF. This sequence joins TRBV28 and TRBJ1-5; 10 positions agree with TRBD1. The junction had 6 bases not matched to a gene; V was cut back by 3 bases and J by 7 bases. The germline gives CDR1 MDHEN, CDR2 SYDVKM. This CDR3 has 15 amino acids.

The chain links TRBV27 to TRBJ2-1; D is undetermined. The CDR3 contains 17 residues. Trimming removed 1 base at V and 0 bases at J, with 13 bases between. Germline V gene data show CDR1 as MNHEY and CDR2 as SMNVEV (reference sequence). The CDR3 loop is CASSLFLAASSYNEQFF. The CDR3 DNA sequence: TGTGCCAGCAGTTTATTTTTGGCGGCGAGCTCCTACAATGAGCAGTTCTTC.

The chain has TRBV14 and TRBJ1-2; 11 bases are a match to TRBD1. CDR3 size: 17 residues. The V gene end was trimmed by 4 bases and the J gene end by 1 base; junction bases not matched to a gene: 8. The germline CDR1 and CDR2 sequences are SGHDN and FVKESK. Here the CDR3 DNA reads TGTGCCAGCAGCCGCGGGACAGGGGGAAATAGTAACTATGGCTACACCTTC. Translation gives CASSRGTGGNSNYGYTF.

The chain uses TRBV5-6 and TRBJ1-3; D is uncertain. Trimming shortened V by 4 bases and J by 8 bases, and 10 bases separated the two germline ends. The CDR3 has 12 residues. CDR1 is SGHDT, CDR2 YYEEEE, per germline. CDR3 region: CASSPGQDTIYF. CDR3 bases: TGTGCCAGCAGCCCTGGTCAGGACACCATATATTTT.

This clone was detected only a few times. V is TRBV4-1 and J is TRBJ1-3; D may be TRBD1 (5 bases). The V end was cut by 0 bases, the J end by 0 bases, with 6 bases between. The CDR3 consists of 15 residues. Germline CDR1 is MGHRA and CDR2 is YSYEKL. CDR3 sequence reads: CASSQEDSSGNTIYF. The CDR3 DNA follows: TGCGCCAGCAGCCAAGAAGACAGCTCTGGAAACACCATATATTTT.